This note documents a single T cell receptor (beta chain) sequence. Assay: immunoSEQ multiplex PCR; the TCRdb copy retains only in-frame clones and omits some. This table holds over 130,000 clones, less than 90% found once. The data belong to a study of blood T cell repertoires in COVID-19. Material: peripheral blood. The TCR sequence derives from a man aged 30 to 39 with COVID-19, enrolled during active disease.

The CDR3 loop is CASSGPSGREQYF. As DNA, the CDR3 is TGCGCCAGCAGCGGGCCCTCCGGGAGGGAGCAGTACTTC. The chain is built from TRBV5-1 and TRBJ2-7; 7 nucleotides agree with TRBD2. Trimming removed 4 bases from V and 7 bases from J; junction bases left unmatched: 8. The CDR3 is 13 amino acids. From germline, CDR1 is SGHRS and CDR2 YFSETQ.